The entry that follows covers one TCR beta chain sequence. The data were produced by immunoSEQ multiplex PCR, yet TCRdb's version contains in-frame clones alone and is incomplete. The sample lists approximately 120,000 clones, 70% to 90% occurring once. Germline-derived CDR1 and CDR2 are SQVTM and ANQGSEA. This CDR3 is built from 12 residues. The ends were cut back, 4 bases at V and 10 bases at J, with 16 bases in the middle. These data are taken from a study of blood T cell repertoires in COVID-19. The sample was peripheral blood. This sequence was found in a woman of 80 years or more with acute or convalescent COVID-19. The V call is TRBV29-1, the J call TRBJ1-1; possibly TRBD1 for D (6 bases). In DNA, the CDR3 is TGCAGCGTTGTGGGGAGACAGGCTGGAGCTTTCTTT. This codes for CSVVGRQAGAFF.